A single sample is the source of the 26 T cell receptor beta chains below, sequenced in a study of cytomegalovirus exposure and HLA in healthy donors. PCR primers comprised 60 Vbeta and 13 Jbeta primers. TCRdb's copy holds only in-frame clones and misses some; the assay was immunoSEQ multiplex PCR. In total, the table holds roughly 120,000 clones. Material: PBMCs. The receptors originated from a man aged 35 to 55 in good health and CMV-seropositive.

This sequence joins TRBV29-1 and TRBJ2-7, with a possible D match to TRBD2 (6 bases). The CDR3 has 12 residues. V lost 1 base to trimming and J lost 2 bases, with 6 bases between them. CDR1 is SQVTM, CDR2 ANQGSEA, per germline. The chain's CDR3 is CSVEGRAYEQYF. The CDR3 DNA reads TGCAGCGTTGAAGGGAGGGCCTACGAGCAGTACTTC.

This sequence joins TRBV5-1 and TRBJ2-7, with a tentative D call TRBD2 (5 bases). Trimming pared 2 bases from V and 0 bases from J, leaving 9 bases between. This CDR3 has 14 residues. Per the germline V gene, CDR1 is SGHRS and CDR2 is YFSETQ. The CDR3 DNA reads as TGCGCCAGCAGCTTAGCTGGGAGCTCCTACGAGCAGTACTTC. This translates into CASSLAGSSYEQYF.

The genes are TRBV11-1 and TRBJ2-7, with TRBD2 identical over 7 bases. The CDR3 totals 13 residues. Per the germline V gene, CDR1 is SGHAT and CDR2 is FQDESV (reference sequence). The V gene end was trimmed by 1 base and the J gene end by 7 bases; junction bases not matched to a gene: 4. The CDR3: CASSLGLAGEQYF. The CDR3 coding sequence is TGTGCCAGCAGCTTAGGACTAGCTGGAGAGCAGTACTTC.

Written as DNA, the CDR3 is TGTGCCAGCAGTTTACTCTCTGGGGCCAACGTCCTGACTTTC. Protein: CASSLLSGANVLTF. The V gene is TRBV27, the J gene TRBJ2-6, with unresolved D. The CDR3 runs 14 residues. Trimming took 2 bases from V and 0 from J, leaving 2 bases between them. From germline, CDR1 is MNHEY and CDR2 SMNVEV (reference sequence).

DNA of the CDR3: TGTGCCAGCAGCGTATCAGGGACAGGGGAAAACGAGCAGTACTTC. It encodes CASSVSGTGENEQYF. The rearrangement links TRBV9 to TRBJ2-7, with 10 nucleotides matching TRBD1. This CDR3 spans 15 amino acids. V lost 1 base to trimming and J lost 5 bases; unmatched junction nucleotides: 6. CDR1 SGDLS and CDR2 YYNGEE come from the germline V gene.

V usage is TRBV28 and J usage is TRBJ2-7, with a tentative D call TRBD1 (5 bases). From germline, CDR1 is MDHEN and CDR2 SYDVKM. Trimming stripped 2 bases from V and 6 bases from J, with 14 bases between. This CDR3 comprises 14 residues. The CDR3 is CASSLTRDLPEQYF. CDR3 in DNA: TGTGCCAGCAGTTTAACCAGGGATCTACCCGAGCAGTACTTC.

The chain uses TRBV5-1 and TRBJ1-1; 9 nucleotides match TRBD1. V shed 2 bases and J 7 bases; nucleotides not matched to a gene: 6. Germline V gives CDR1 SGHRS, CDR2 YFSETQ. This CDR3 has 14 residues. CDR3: CASSLQGAGVEAFF. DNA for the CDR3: TGCGCCAGCAGCTTACAGGGGGCAGGTGTTGAAGCTTTCTTT.

CDR3 nucleotide sequence: TGTGCCAGCTCACCAAGGACTAGCGGATCCCTATTCACCGGGGAGCTGTTTTTT. Its protein product is CASSPRTSGSLFTGELFF. The rearrangement joins TRBV18 to TRBJ2-2; 10 positions match TRBD2. With 2 bases clipped from V and 4 bases from J, the junction kept 10 bases outside the gene matches. CDR3 length equals 18 residues. Germline V CDR1 and CDR2: KGHSH, LQKENI.

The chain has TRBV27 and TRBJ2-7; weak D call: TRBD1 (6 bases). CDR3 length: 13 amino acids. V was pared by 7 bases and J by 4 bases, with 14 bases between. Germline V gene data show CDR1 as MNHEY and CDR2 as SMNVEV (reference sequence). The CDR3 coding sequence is TGTGCCAGCAAACAGGACAGAGCTTACGAGCAGTACTTC. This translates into CASKQDRAYEQYF.

The chain's CDR3 is CASSPGQGINEKLFF. CDR3 DNA sequence: TGTGCCAGCAGCCCCGGACAGGGTATCAATGAAAAACTGTTTTTT. The chain uses TRBV7-9 and TRBJ1-4; 8 nucleotides agree with TRBD1. This CDR3 comprises 15 residues. Germline trimming cut 5 bases from V and 5 bases from J; bases unmatched to any gene: 7. The germline V gene has CDR1 SEHNR and CDR2 FQNEAQ (reference sequence). Full variable domain (missing parts from reference TRBV7-9 and TRBJ1-4): DTGVSQNPRHKITKRGQNVTFRCDPISEHNRLYWYRQTLGQGPEFLTYFQNEAQLEKSRLLSDRFSAERPKGSFSTLEIQRTEQGDSAMYLCASSPGQGINEKLFFGSGTQLSVL.

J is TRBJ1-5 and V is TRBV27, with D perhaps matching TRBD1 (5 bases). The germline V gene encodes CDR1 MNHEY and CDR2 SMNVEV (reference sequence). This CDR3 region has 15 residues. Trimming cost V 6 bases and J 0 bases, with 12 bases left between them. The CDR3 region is CASRLQAYSNQPQHF. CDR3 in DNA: TGTGCCAGCAGACTACAGGCCTATAGCAATCAGCCCCAGCATTTT.

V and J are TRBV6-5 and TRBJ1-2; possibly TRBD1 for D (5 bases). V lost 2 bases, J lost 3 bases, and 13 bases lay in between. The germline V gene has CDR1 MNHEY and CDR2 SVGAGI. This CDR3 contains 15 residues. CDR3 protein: CASSYGAGIDYGYTF. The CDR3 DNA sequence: TGTGCCAGCAGTTACGGGGCAGGGATCGACTATGGCTACACCTTC.

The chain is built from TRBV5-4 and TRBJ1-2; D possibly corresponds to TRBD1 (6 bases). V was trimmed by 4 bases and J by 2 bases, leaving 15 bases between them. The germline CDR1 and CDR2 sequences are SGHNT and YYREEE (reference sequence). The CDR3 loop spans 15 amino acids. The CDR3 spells CASSTAHTGNYGYTF. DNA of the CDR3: TGTGCCAGCAGCACCGCTCATACAGGGAACTATGGCTACACCTTC.

CDR3: CASSQDSNRGFYTF. The CDR3 DNA follows: TGCGCCAGCAGCCAAGATTCTAACAGGGGGTTCTACACCTTC. The chain links TRBV4-1 to TRBJ1-2; 8 bases are shared with TRBD1. The V segment lost 0 bases and the J segment 10 bases; nucleotides outside the gene matches: 7. The CDR3 has 14 amino acids. Germline values: CDR1 MGHRA, CDR2 YSYEKL.

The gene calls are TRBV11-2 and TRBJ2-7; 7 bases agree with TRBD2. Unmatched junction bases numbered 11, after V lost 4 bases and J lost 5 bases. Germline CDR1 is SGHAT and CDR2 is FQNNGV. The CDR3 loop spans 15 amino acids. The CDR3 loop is CASSWEGAGSHEQYF. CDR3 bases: TGTGCCAGCAGCTGGGAGGGCGCGGGATCCCACGAGCAGTACTTC.

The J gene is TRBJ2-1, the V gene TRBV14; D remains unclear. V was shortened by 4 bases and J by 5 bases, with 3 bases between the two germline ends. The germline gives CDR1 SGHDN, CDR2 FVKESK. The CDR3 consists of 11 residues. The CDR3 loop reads CASSLDNEQFF. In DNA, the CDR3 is TGTGCCAGCAGCCTCGACAATGAGCAGTTCTTC.

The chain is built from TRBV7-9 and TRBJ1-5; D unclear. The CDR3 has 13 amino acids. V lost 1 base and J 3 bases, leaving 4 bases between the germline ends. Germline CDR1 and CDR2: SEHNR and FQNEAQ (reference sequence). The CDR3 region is CASSLEANQPQHF. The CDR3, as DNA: TGTGCCAGCAGCTTAGAAGCCAATCAGCCCCAGCATTTT.

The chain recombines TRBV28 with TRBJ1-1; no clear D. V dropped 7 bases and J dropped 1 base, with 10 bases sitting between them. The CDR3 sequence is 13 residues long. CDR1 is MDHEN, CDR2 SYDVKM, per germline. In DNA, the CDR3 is TGTGCCAGCAAAGACTCAAGGAACACTGAAGCTTTCTTT. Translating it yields CASKDSRNTEAFF.

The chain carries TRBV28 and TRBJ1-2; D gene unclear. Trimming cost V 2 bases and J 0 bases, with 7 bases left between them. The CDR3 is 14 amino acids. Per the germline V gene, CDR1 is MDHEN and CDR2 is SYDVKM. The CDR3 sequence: CASSLISANYGYTF. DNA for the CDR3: TGTGCCAGCAGTTTAATTTCCGCTAACTATGGCTACACCTTC.

The CDR3 sequence: CASSQGSHNQPQHF. CDR3 sequence (DNA): TGTGCCAGCAGCCAAGGCAGTCACAATCAGCCCCAGCATTTT. The V call is TRBV4-2, the J call TRBJ1-5; no clear D gene. V dropped 1 base and J dropped 3 bases, with 7 bases sitting between them. CDR3 length: 14 residues. The V gene's germline CDR1 is LGHNA and CDR2 YNFKEQ.

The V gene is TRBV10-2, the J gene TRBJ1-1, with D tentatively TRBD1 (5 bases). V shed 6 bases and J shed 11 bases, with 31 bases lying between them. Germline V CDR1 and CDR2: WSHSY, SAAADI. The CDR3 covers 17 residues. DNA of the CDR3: TGCGCCAGCAGAGAGGAGGTCAGACAGAGAACCGGAGAAGGGGCTTTCTTT. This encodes CASREEVRQRTGEGAFF.

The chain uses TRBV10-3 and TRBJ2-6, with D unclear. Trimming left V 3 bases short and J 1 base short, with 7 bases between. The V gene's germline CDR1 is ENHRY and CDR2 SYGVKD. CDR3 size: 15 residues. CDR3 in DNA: TGTGCCATCAGTGACCCTCTTTCTGGGGCCAACGTCCTGACTTTC. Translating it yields CAISDPLSGANVLTF.

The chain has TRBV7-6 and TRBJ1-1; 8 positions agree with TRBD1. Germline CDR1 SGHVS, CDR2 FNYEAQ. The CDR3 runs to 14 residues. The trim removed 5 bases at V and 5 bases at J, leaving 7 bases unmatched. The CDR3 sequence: CASSPDRGRTEAFF. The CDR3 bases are TGTGCCAGCAGCCCCGACAGGGGTAGGACTGAAGCTTTCTTT.

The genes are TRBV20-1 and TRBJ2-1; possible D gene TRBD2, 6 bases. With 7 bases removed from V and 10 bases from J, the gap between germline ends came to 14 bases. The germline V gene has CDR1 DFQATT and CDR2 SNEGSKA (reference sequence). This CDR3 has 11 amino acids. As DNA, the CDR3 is TGCAGTGTGTACGGCGGAGGGGAGCAGTTCTTC. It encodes CSVYGGGEQFF.

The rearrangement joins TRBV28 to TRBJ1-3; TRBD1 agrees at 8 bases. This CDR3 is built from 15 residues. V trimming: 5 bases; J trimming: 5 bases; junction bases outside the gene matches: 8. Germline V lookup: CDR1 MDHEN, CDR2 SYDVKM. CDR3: CASSPGQGSRNTIYF. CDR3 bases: TGTGCCAGCAGTCCCGGACAGGGAAGTCGAAACACCATATATTTT.

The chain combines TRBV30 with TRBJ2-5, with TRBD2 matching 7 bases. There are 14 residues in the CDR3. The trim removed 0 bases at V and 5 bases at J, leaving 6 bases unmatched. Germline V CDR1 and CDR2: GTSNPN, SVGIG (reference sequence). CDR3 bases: TGTGCCTGGAGTGTACCCGGGAGGCGGGAGACCCAGTACTTC. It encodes CAWSVPGRRETQYF.